Below are 8 T cell receptor beta chains sequenced from a single sample in a study of blood T cell repertoires in COVID-19. Repertoires were generated with immunoSEQ multiplex PCR, while TCRdb's copy carries only in-frame clones and drops some. Of about 220,000 clones in the sample, roughly 80% were seen once. The sample taken for sequencing was peripheral blood. These receptors came from a woman in her thirties or forties with active or convalescent COVID-19.

The chain uses TRBV6-4 and TRBJ2-1; D may be TRBD1 (6 bases). The V and J ends lost 8 bases and 0 bases respectively, with 8 bases between them. Germline assignment: CDR1 MRHNA and CDR2 SNTAGT. The CDR3 totals 13 residues. The CDR3 coding sequence is TGTGCCAGCTCCAGGGGCTCCTACAATGAGCAGTTCTTC. Its translation: CASSRGSYNEQFF.

The genes are TRBV11-2 and TRBJ2-1; 8 positions agree with TRBD2. The J segment lost 6 bases and the V segment lost 10 bases, leaving 14 bases of the junction unmatched. CDR1 is SGHAT and CDR2 is FQNNGV in the germline V gene. The CDR3 contains 15 residues. CDR3 bases: TGTGCCACCAGGAAAAGGCCTAGCGGGCCCAATGAGCAGTTCTTC. Its protein is CATRKRPSGPNEQFF.

This clone was seen a single time. The genes are TRBV19 and TRBJ1-1; tentative D call: TRBD1 (6 bases). CDR3 length: 17 residues. CDR1 is LNHDA and CDR2 is SQIVND in the germline V gene (reference sequence). The V and J ends lost 5 bases and 3 bases respectively, with 22 bases between them. Written as DNA, the CDR3 is TGTGCCAGTAGTCCCTCAAGGCGACAGCCAGGGGACACTGAAGCTTTCTTT. It translates to CASSPSRRQPGDTEAFF.

The chain combines TRBV3-1 (or the pseudogene TRBV3-2) with TRBJ1-6; D not resolved. This CDR3 spans 17 amino acids. Trimming cost V 0 bases and J 3 bases, with 12 bases left between them. Germline CDR1 is LGHDT and CDR2 is YNNKEL (reference sequence). The CDR3 region is CASSQDPSLYYNSPLHF. CDR3 sequence (DNA): TGTGCCAGCAGCCAAGATCCGTCCCTGTACTATAATTCACCCCTCCACTTT.

The V and J genes are TRBV11-2 and TRBJ2-1; TRBD2 matches at 13 bases. CDR1 is SGHAT and CDR2 is FQNNGV in the germline V gene. V lost 4 bases, J lost 7 bases, and 10 bases stayed unmatched. The CDR3 runs 17 residues. The CDR3 region is CASSSRLAGGIRNEQFF. The CDR3 nucleotides are TGTGCCAGCAGCTCCAGACTAGCGGGAGGCATACGGAATGAGCAGTTCTTC.

This chain links TRBV5-1 with TRBJ2-7, with TRBD2 matching 14 bases. This CDR3 region has 16 residues. The V gene's germline CDR1 is SGHRS and CDR2 YFSETQ. V lost 2 bases to trimming and J lost 3 bases; unmatched junction nucleotides: 4. CDR3 protein: CASSFLGTSGSYEQYF. The CDR3 nucleotides are TGCGCCAGCAGCTTCCTTGGGACTAGCGGGAGCTACGAGCAGTACTTC. The full variable domain, completed using reference TRBV5-1 and TRBJ2-7, is KAGVTQTPRYLIKTRGQQVTLSCSPISGHRSVSWYQQTPGQGLQFLFEYFSETQRNKGNFPGRFSGRQFSNSRSEMNVSTLELGDSALYLCASSFLGTSGSYEQYFGPGTRLTVT.

Comments on this clone: The identical CDR3 is also encoded by other nucleotide sequences in the sample. The chain is built from TRBV12-3 or TRBV12-4 and TRBJ1-1; perhaps TRBD1 as D (5 bases). Deletions cut 2 bases from V and 8 bases from J, with 6 bases between. CDR3 length equals 11 residues. CDR3 in amino acids: CASSLRGEAFF. Here the CDR3 DNA reads TGTGCCAGCAGTTTAAGGGGAGAAGCTTTCTTT.

The chain has TRBV5-4 and TRBJ1-2, with no clear D. The CDR3 loop spans 14 amino acids. The V gene's germline CDR1 is SGHNT and CDR2 YYREEE (reference sequence). Between the trimmed V and J ends, which lost 7 bases and 7 bases, there was a span of 20 bases. The CDR3: CASEGSGDDFGYTF. The CDR3 bases are TGTGCCAGCGAAGGTTCGGGTGACGATTTTGGCTACACCTTC.